Listed below are T cell receptor beta chains from one sample, sequenced in a study of T cell changes during pregnancy in multiple sclerosis. Clones were sequenced by immunoSEQ multiplex PCR, and TCRdb holds only the in-frame ones, with some missing. The sample contains about 50,000 clones, 80% to 95% of which appear only once. The sample was CD4+ T cells from peripheral blood mononuclear cells, taken after pregnancy. Receptor source: a female donor with multiple sclerosis, enrolled in a pregnancy study. Each CDR3 is given with its conserved first and last residue. D genes are given only for firm matches. The size field is filled for only some rows; it gives once, few, many or a size class.

v_call	j_call	d_call	cdr3_length	clone_size	cdr3_nt	cdr3_aa
TRBV5-4	TRBJ1-4	TRBD1	15	.	TGTGCCAGCAGCCCGAAGGGGGCGTCTAATGAAAAACTGTTTTTT	CASSPKGASNEKLFF
TRBV9	TRBJ2-7	TRBD2	16	once	TGTGCCAGCAGCGTAGGAACTAGCGCTTCTTCCTACGAGCAGTACTTC	CASSVGTSASSYEQYF
TRBV5-4	TRBJ1-1	.	14	.	TGTGCCAGCAGCTCCGGGCCCGGGGGCACTGAAGCTTTCTTT	CASSSGPGGTEAFF
TRBV5-6	TRBJ2-5	TRBD1	17	.	TGTGCCAGCAGCCCGATTGGGGGGACAGGGGTAGGAGAGACCCAGTACTTC	CASSPIGGTGVGETQYF
TRBV18	TRBJ2-3	TRBD2	17	.	TGTGCCAGCTCGGGGACTAGCGGCCACCCTAGCACAGATACGCAGTATTTT	CASSGTSGHPSTDTQYF
TRBV5-1	TRBJ2-1	TRBD1	14	.	TGCGCCAGCAGCTTCGGGACAGCTAACAATGAGCAGTTCTTC	CASSFGTANNEQFF
TRBV29-1	TRBJ2-1	TRBD2	13	.	TGCAGCGTTAAAAGGGAGGGAAGCAATGAGCAGTTCTTC	CSVKREGSNEQFF
TRBV7-2	TRBJ2-7	TRBD2	19	.	TGTGCCAGCAGCTCCCCCGGAGGACTAGCGGGAATCAACCCCTACGAGCAGTACTTC	CASSSPGGLAGINPYEQYF
TRBV19	TRBJ1-1	TRBD1	13	.	TGTGCCAGTAGTGGGACAGGGGGCACTGAAGCTTTCTTT	CASSGTGGTEAFF
TRBV19	TRBJ2-1	.	16	.	TGTGCCAGTAGTATAGTCGGCGGGCTCTTAAACAATGAGCAGTTCTTC	CASSIVGGLLNNEQFF
TRBV7-2	TRBJ1-2	TRBD1	15	.	TGTGCCAGCAGCCCAGGGACAGGGGGAGACTATGGCTACACCTTC	CASSPGTGGDYGYTF
TRBV2	TRBJ1-1	.	14	.	TGTGCCAGCAGTGTGTCTCAGGGGAACACTGAAGCTTTCTTT	CASSVSQGNTEAFF
TRBV30	TRBJ2-3	TRBD2	15	.	TGTGCCTGGAGTGCACTAGCGGGAGGGACAGATACGCAGTATTTT	CAWSALAGGTDTQYF
TRBV10-2	TRBJ2-5	TRBD2	16	.	TGCGCCAGCAGTACCCTTGGGCAGGCGGGAGGAGAGACCCAGTACTTC	CASSTLGQAGGETQYF
TRBV5-8	TRBJ1-2	TRBD1	18	once	TGTGCCAGCAGCTTGGAGGACAGGGGGGGTGTAGTTTCCTATGGCTACACCTTC	CASSLEDRGGVVSYGYTF
TRBV19	TRBJ2-1	.	14	.	TGTGCCAGTAGTATAGAGCGAGGGTCCGATGAGCAGTTCTTC	CASSIERGSDEQFF
TRBV19	TRBJ1-2	.	14	.	TGTGCCAGTAGTGCGGACAAGACTAACTATGGCTACACCTTC	CASSADKTNYGYTF
TRBV28	TRBJ1-1	.	13	.	TGTGCCATCCTCAGTTTTTCGCAACAGGAAGCTTTCTTT	CAILSFSQQEAFF
TRBV2	TRBJ2-7	TRBD2	13	.	TGTGCCAGCTTGGCTAGCGGTTCCTACGAGCAGTACTTC	CASLASGSYEQYF
TRBV21-1	TRBJ2-1	.	16	.	TGTGCCAGCAGCAAGGGGGGAGGGGCTTCCTACAATGAGCAGTTCTTC	CASSKGGGASYNEQFF
TRBV6-1	TRBJ2-1	.	12	.	TGTGCCAGCAGCACCGTTACCGGTGAGCAGTTCTTC	CASSTVTGEQFF
TRBV6-1	TRBJ2-1	TRBD1	15	.	TGTGCCAGCACCTTGGACAGGGGGCTTTACAATGAGCAGTTCTTC	CASTLDRGLYNEQFF
TRBV7-8	TRBJ2-7	TRBD2	17	.	TGTGCCAGCAGCTTACGGCGTCTAGCGGGGGTAAGCCACGAGCAGTACTTC	CASSLRRLAGVSHEQYF
TRBV28	TRBJ2-7	TRBD2	14	.	TGTGCCAGCAGTCCCCCGCGGAGCGGGAGGGAGCAGTACTTC	CASSPPRSGREQYF
TRBV7-2	TRBJ2-1	TRBD2	17	once	TGTGCCAGCAGCTTATCTACTAGCGGGAGCATTTTCAGGGAGCAGTTCTTC	CASSLSTSGSIFREQFF
TRBV6-5	TRBJ2-2	.	14	.	TGTGCCAGCAGTTATTTCGGAGCCACCGGGGAGCTGTTTTTT	CASSYFGATGELFF
TRBV5-5	TRBJ1-4	.	11	.	TGTGCCAGCAGCTTGCGGGAAAAACTGTTTTTT	CASSLREKLFF
TRBV5-1	TRBJ2-2	TRBD2	15	.	TGCGCCAGCAGCTTGGATCTAGCGGGAGCCGGGGAGCTGTTTTTT	CASSLDLAGAGELFF
TRBV11-3	TRBJ2-1	TRBD1	15	.	TGTGCCAGCAGCAGACGGGACAGAGGCTACAATGAGCAGTTCTTC	CASSRRDRGYNEQFF
TRBV14	TRBJ2-4	.	21	.	TGTGCCAGCAGCCCTAGAGGTCGGCGGGACTCAAGCGTGCTAGCCAAAAACATTCAGTACTTC	CASSPRGRRDSSVLAKNIQYF
TRBV29-1	TRBJ2-2	.	15	.	TGCAGCGTTGAAAAGGCGACAGGGAACACCGGGGAGCTGTTTTTT	CSVEKATGNTGELFF
TRBV7-9	TRBJ2-5	.	15	.	TGTGCCAGCAGCGTGTGGGGGACAAGTGGGGAGACCCAGTACTTC	CASSVWGTSGETQYF
TRBV6-1	TRBJ2-6	TRBD1	17	.	TGTGCCAGCAGTGAGACAGGGGGTATCTCTGGGGCCAACGTCCTGACTTTC	CASSETGGISGANVLTF
TRBV28	TRBJ1-1	TRBD1	15	few	TGTGCCAGCAGTTTCACGGGACAGGGGCAGGCTGAAGCTTTCTTT	CASSFTGQGQAEAFF
TRBV4-3	TRBJ2-1	.	16	.	TGCGCCAGCAGCCAAGATCAACTAGCCGGGGGCAATGAGCAGTTCTTC	CASSQDQLAGGNEQFF
TRBV4-3	TRBJ1-2	TRBD1	15	.	TGCGCCAGCAGCCATGCATCTGACAGGGCCTATGGCTACACCTTC	CASSHASDRAYGYTF
TRBV9	TRBJ1-1	.	14	.	TGTGCCAGCAGCGTAGTCGGAGGCAGCACAGAAGCTTTCTTT	CASSVVGGSTEAFF
TRBV5-1	TRBJ2-5	.	16	.	TGCGCCAGCAGCTCGGTCGGGACTTCACGCCAAGAGACCCAGTACTTC	CASSSVGTSRQETQYF
TRBV28	TRBJ2-7	TRBD1	14	.	TGTGCCAGCAGTCCCACAGGGGGCAACTACGAGCAGTACTTC	CASSPTGGNYEQYF
TRBV5-4	TRBJ2-7	TRBD2	14	few	TGTGCCAGCAGCTTCCGGCTAGCGGGTAGCGAGCAGTACTTC	CASSFRLAGSEQYF
TRBV30	TRBJ2-2	TRBD2	14	.	TGTGCCTGGAGTGTACTAGCGGGAGCCGGGGAGCTGTTTTTT	CAWSVLAGAGELFF
TRBV5-1	TRBJ2-7	TRBD2	16	.	TGCGCCAGCAGCTCCACTGTAGCGGGAGGGGGCTACGAGCAGTACTTC	CASSSTVAGGGYEQYF
TRBV5-6	TRBJ2-5	TRBD1	13	.	TGTGCCAGCAGCGAACACAGGGGTGAGACCCAGTACTTC	CASSEHRGETQYF
TRBV5-1	TRBJ2-1	TRBD2	19	.	TGCGCCAGCAGCTGGGGAACAAGCCTAGCGGGGAGCTCCTACAATGAGCAGTTCTTC	CASSWGTSLAGSSYNEQFF
TRBV6-5	TRBJ1-1	TRBD1	15	.	TGTGCCAGCAGTTACATGGGGACAGTTAACACTGAAGCTTTCTTT	CASSYMGTVNTEAFF
TRBV2	TRBJ2-7	.	11	.	TGTGCCAGCTGTCTAGACTACGAGCAGTACTTC	CASCLDYEQYF
TRBV7-2	TRBJ2-5	TRBD1	14	.	TGTGCCAGCAGCTTGACAGGGGAGAGGGAGACCCAGTACTTC	CASSLTGERETQYF